These 21 T cell receptor beta chains were sequenced from one sample in a study of cytomegalovirus exposure and HLA in healthy donors. Assay used: immunoSEQ multiplex PCR; TCRdb lists only in-frame clones, some missing. The sample yields under 200,000 clones, about 89% seen once. Sample: PBMCs. The receptors were gathered from a woman aged 18-35 years in good health and CMV-seropositive.

The rearrangement joins TRBV14 to TRBJ2-7; 9 positions match TRBD1. V lost 0 bases to trimming and J lost 4 bases; unmatched junction nucleotides: 10. Germline CDR1 is SGHDN and CDR2 is FVKESK. CDR3 size: 17 residues. CDR3 amino acids: CASSQDPTGGASYEQYF. The CDR3 DNA reads TGTGCCAGCAGCCAAGACCCCACAGGGGGCGCTTCTTACGAGCAGTACTTC.

The genes are TRBV11-2 and TRBJ1-3; the D is unclear. This CDR3 spans 16 amino acids. Germline V gene lookup returns CDR1 SGHAT and CDR2 FQNNGV. Trimming took 3 bases from V and 0 from J, leaving 12 bases between them. CDR3 sequence (DNA): TGTGCCAGCAGCTTCTCCGCAGGCATCTCTGGAAACACCATATATTTT. This gives the protein CASSFSAGISGNTIYF.

This chain joins TRBV12-5 and TRBJ1-4, with 7 bases aligning to TRBD1. Trimming took 6 bases from V and 10 from J; bases not matched to a gene: 11. The CDR3 is 14 residues long. CDR1 is LGHNT, CDR2 FRNRAP, per germline. CDR3 coding DNA: TGTGCTAGTGGCATCTCGACAGGGAGGCGAAAACTGTTTTTT. As protein: CASGISTGRRKLFF.

The gene calls are TRBV27 and TRBJ1-4; 9 positions match TRBD1. The CDR3 is 15 residues long. Unmatched junction bases numbered 8, after V lost 5 bases and J lost 7 bases. CDR1 is MNHEY, CDR2 SMNVEV, per germline (reference sequence). Here the CDR3 DNA reads TGTGCCAGCAGTACTCCGACAGGGGGATCTGAAAAACTGTTTTTT. Protein product: CASSTPTGGSEKLFF.

The J gene is TRBJ2-7, the V gene TRBV6-5, with 9 bases matching TRBD1. CDR3 length equals 14 residues. Germline values: CDR1 MNHEY, CDR2 SVGAGI. Trimming took 6 bases from V and 6 from J; bases not matched to a gene: 9. The CDR3 DNA follows: TGTGCCAGCAGCCCGGGACAGGGTCCCCCCGAGCAGTACTTC. As protein: CASSPGQGPPEQYF.

CDR3 amino acids: CASSLAKGAPDTQYF. CDR3 nucleotide sequence: TGTGCCAGCTCACTGGCTAAGGGGGCTCCAGATACGCAGTATTTT. The chain is built from TRBV18 and TRBJ2-3; 7 positions match TRBD1. Trimming at V came to 4 bases and at J to 4 bases, leaving 8 bases not matched to a gene. The CDR3 totals 15 residues. CDR1 is KGHSH and CDR2 is LQKENI in the germline V gene.

V usage is TRBV7-9 and J usage is TRBJ1-1; a possible D gene is TRBD1 (5 bases). This CDR3 contains 13 residues. Germline values: CDR1 SEHNR, CDR2 FQNEAQ (reference sequence). Trimming pared 6 bases from V and 11 bases from J, leaving 19 bases between. CDR3 sequence: CASRTLAGAGAFF. The CDR3 nucleotides are TGTGCCAGCAGGACCCTGGCTGGGGCCGGGGCTTTCTTT.

The chain combines TRBV4-1 with TRBJ1-4, with D tentatively TRBD1 (5 bases). CDR1 is MGHRA, CDR2 YSYEKL, per germline. The length of the CDR3 is 16 residues. Trimming removed 5 bases at V and 1 base at J, with 14 bases between. The CDR3 region is CASSRGGRRTNEKLFF. The CDR3 DNA follows: TGCGCCAGCAGCAGGGGAGGGAGAAGAACTAATGAAAAACTGTTTTTT.

V and J are TRBV9 and TRBJ2-6; the D is unclear. CDR1 is SGDLS and CDR2 is YYNGEE in the germline V gene. V lost 4 bases to trimming and J lost 0 bases, with 5 bases between them. This CDR3 spans 14 amino acids. The CDR3 nucleotides are TGTGCCAGCAGCCCCTCCTCTGGGGCCAACGTCCTGACTTTC. Translation gives CASSPSSGANVLTF.

The chain combines TRBV6-5 with TRBJ2-2; TRBD2 aligns across 8 bases. CDR3 length: 15 residues. J lost 7 bases, V lost 7 bases, and 11 bases had no gene match. Germline V lookup: CDR1 MNHEY, CDR2 SVGAGI. The CDR3: CASKSTGGAIGELFF. The DNA for the CDR3 is TGTGCCAGCAAGAGCACCGGGGGGGCCATCGGGGAGCTGTTTTTT.

The chain joins TRBV4-2 to TRBJ1-5; D remains unclear. Trimming left V 0 bases short and J 2 bases short, with 8 bases between. The CDR3 has 15 residues. The germline gives CDR1 LGHNA, CDR2 YNFKEQ. CDR3 coding DNA: TGTGCCAGCAGCCAAGATTGGAGGGGCAATCAGCCCCAGCATTTT. Protein product: CASSQDWRGNQPQHF.

The V gene is TRBV6-5, the J gene TRBJ1-5; D unclear. CDR1 and CDR2 (germline): MNHEY, SVGAGI. V was trimmed by 5 bases and J by 3 bases, leaving 8 bases between them. The CDR3 has 13 residues. In nucleotides, the CDR3 is TGTGCCAGCAGTAGCCGGGTCAATCAGCCCCAGCATTTT. This sequence encodes CASSSRVNQPQHF.

This chain uses TRBV11-2 with TRBJ2-1, with TRBD2 matching 10 bases. The length of the CDR3 is 15 residues. The germline V gene encodes CDR1 SGHAT and CDR2 FQNNGV. The V segment lost 6 bases and the J segment 8 bases; nucleotides outside the gene matches: 10. CDR3 in DNA: TGTGCCAGCAGTCTTACTAGCGGGGTATGGGATGAGCAGTTCTTC. Amino acid sequence: CASSLTSGVWDEQFF. Using reference TRBV11-2 and TRBJ2-1 for the parts outside the CDR3, the full variable domain is EAGVAQSPRYKIIEKRQSVAFWCNPISGHATLYWYQQILGQGPKLLIQFQNNGVVDDSQLPKDRFSAERLKGVDSTLKIQPAKLEDSAVYLCASSLTSGVWDEQFFGPGTRLTVL.

The rearrangement uses TRBV5-6 and TRBJ1-5; no definite D call. The germline V and J ends were trimmed by 1 base and 5 bases, with 16 bases remaining between them. Germline loops: CDR1 SGHDT, CDR2 YYEEEE. The CDR3 is made up of 16 amino acids. CDR3 coding DNA: TGTGCCAGCAGCTTGTTCTCCACTTTAACGCATCAGCCCCAGCATTTT. Its translation is CASSLFSTLTHQPQHF.

Of note for this clone: The sample holds other DNA sequences that translate to the same CDR3. The CDR3 DNA sequence: TGTGCCAGCAGGAAAGACAGCTACGAGCAGTACTTC. This gives the protein CASRKDSYEQYF. V is TRBV6-1 and J is TRBJ2-7; D is perhaps TRBD1 (5 bases). The V gene's germline CDR1 is MNHNS and CDR2 SASEGT. The CDR3 is 12 residues long. V dropped 6 bases and J dropped 3 bases, with 9 bases sitting between them.

This chain links TRBV6-1 with TRBJ2-1; D remains ambiguous. The ends were cut back, 2 bases at V and 5 bases at J, with 13 bases in the middle. Germline V CDR1 and CDR2: MNHNS, SASEGT. CDR3 length: 15 amino acids. The CDR3 loop is CASSERARYNNEQFF. The CDR3 DNA reads as TGTGCCAGCAGTGAACGCGCGAGGTATAACAATGAGCAGTTCTTC.

The chain joins TRBV18 to TRBJ2-7, with no clear D. Germline assignment: CDR1 KGHSH and CDR2 LQKENI. The CDR3 has 17 amino acids. The germline V and J ends were trimmed by 6 bases and 0 bases, with 21 bases remaining between them. The CDR3: CASSILLTGESSYEQYF. The CDR3 DNA reads as TGTGCCAGCTCGATTTTGCTGACGGGTGAAAGCTCCTACGAGCAGTACTTC.

J is TRBJ1-1 and V is TRBV28; D may be TRBD1 (6 bases). V lost 3 bases, J lost 0 bases, and 29 bases lay in between. This CDR3 region has 21 residues. Germline V lookup: CDR1 MDHEN, CDR2 SYDVKM. The CDR3 protein is CASSFPFRQAGNGEMNTEAFF. CDR3 nucleotides: TGTGCCAGCAGTTTTCCATTCCGACAGGCAGGCAACGGGGAGATGAACACTGAAGCTTTCTTT.

This chain links TRBV19 with TRBJ1-2, with 9 bases identical to TRBD1. The germline V gene encodes CDR1 LNHDA and CDR2 SQIVND (reference sequence). This CDR3 has 15 residues. V lost 5 bases and J lost 8; bases outside the gene matches: 12. The CDR3 nucleotides read TGTGCCAGTAGTGCCCAGGGGAACAGGGGGCGAGGCTACACCTTC. Protein product: CASSAQGNRGRGYTF. The variable domain in full, completed from reference TRBV19 and TRBJ1-2, reads DGGITQSPKYLFRKEGQNVTLSCEQNLNHDAMYWYRQDPGQGLRLIYYSQIVNDFQKGDIAEGYSVSREKKESFPLTVTSAQKNPTAFYLCASSAQGNRGRGYTFGSGTRLTVV.

The J gene is TRBJ1-1, the V gene TRBV5-8; TRBD1 is a possible D gene (6 bases). Germline CDR1 reads SGHTS; CDR2 reads YDEGEE. The CDR3 consists of 16 residues. The V end was cut by 0 bases, the J end by 4 bases, with 16 bases between. As DNA, the CDR3 is TGTGCCAGCAGCTTGGGGGACACAGGTTTGCGCACTGAAGCTTTCTTT. It codes for CASSLGDTGLRTEAFF.

V and J are TRBV4-3 and TRBJ2-3, with 9 positions matching TRBD2. V was pared by 4 bases and J by 5 bases, with 7 bases of the junction left unmatched. CDR1 is LGHNA, CDR2 YSLEER, per germline. The CDR3 has 15 amino acids. CDR3: CASSPGGLARDTQYF. The CDR3 nucleotides read TGCGCCAGCAGCCCCGGGGGACTAGCCCGAGATACGCAGTATTTT.